These 23 T cell receptor beta chains were sequenced from one sample in a study of T cell responses to AZD1222 COVID-19 vaccine. Sequencing was performed with immunoSEQ multiplex PCR; in TCRdb, only in-frame clones are kept and a portion is missing. The sample holds 95,000 to 110,000 clones, about nine tenths seen once. Sample: peripheral blood, taken 28 days after the second AZD1222 dose. The receptors come from an adult who received the AZD1222 COVID-19 vaccine.

The V and J genes are TRBV30 and TRBJ2-5, with D unclear. The V and J ends lost 0 bases and 5 bases respectively, with 4 bases between them. This CDR3 is built from 11 residues. Germline V CDR1 and CDR2: GTSNPN, SVGIG (reference sequence). The CDR3 is CAWSVVETQYF. CDR3 DNA: TGTGCCTGGAGTGTAGTGGAGACCCAGTACTTC.

The table lists this clone with a count of one. This chain links TRBV5-1 with TRBJ1-1; a weak D match, TRBD1 (5 bases). The V end lost 0 bases, the J end lost 4 bases, and 10 bases lay between the germline ends. This CDR3 is 14 amino acids long. CDR1 is SGHRS, CDR2 YFSETQ, per germline. DNA of the CDR3: TGCGCCAGCAGCTTGGCAGGGATGGGCACTGAAGCTTTCTTT. Encoded protein: CASSLAGMGTEAFF.

The chain has TRBV7-2 and TRBJ1-1; TRBD1 aligns across 9 bases. The CDR3 is made up of 15 amino acids. Germline V gene lookup returns CDR1 SGHTA and CDR2 FQGNSA. The V and J ends lost 2 bases and 5 bases, in that order; junction bases with no gene match: 6. The CDR3 loop is CASSLQTGQGTEAFF. Here the CDR3 DNA reads TGTGCCAGCAGCTTACAGACGGGACAGGGAACTGAAGCTTTCTTT.

This chain joins TRBV2 and TRBJ2-3; D not resolved. The length of the CDR3 is 12 residues. Germline CDR1 SNHLY, CDR2 FYNNEI. Trimming left V 2 bases short and J 7 bases short, with 7 bases between. The CDR3 coding sequence is TGTGCCAGCAGTGAAAGCCTTCATACGCAGTATTTT. Amino acid sequence: CASSESLHTQYF.

A few counts support this clone. This chain uses TRBV2 with TRBJ1-1, with a possible D match to TRBD1 (6 bases). CDR3 size: 15 residues. V gave up 8 bases and J gave up 0 bases, with 16 bases separating them. The germline V gene encodes CDR1 SNHLY and CDR2 FYNNEI. Here the CDR3 DNA reads TGTGCCAGCCAGACCGAGGGGGGTATGAACACTGAAGCTTTCTTT. This gives the protein CASQTEGGMNTEAFF. Using reference TRBV2 and TRBJ1-1 for the parts outside the CDR3, the full variable domain is EPEVTQTPSHQVTQMGQEVILRCVPISNHLYFYWYRQILGQKVEFLVSFYNNEISEKSEIFDDQFSVERPDGSNFTLKIRSTKLEDSAMYFCASQTEGGMNTEAFFGQGTRLTVV.

The V and J genes are TRBV6-5 and TRBJ1-4, with D unclear. Germline assignment: CDR1 MNHEY and CDR2 SVGAGI. V lost 7 bases and J 5 bases, leaving 14 bases between the germline ends. The CDR3 has 14 amino acids. The CDR3 DNA sequence: TGTGCCAGCAACTTCCTCCCGGGCAATGAAAAACTGTTTTTT. This gives the protein CASNFLPGNEKLFF.

This CDR3 reads CASSDSPGEAPKGGYNEQFF. In DNA form, the CDR3 reads TGTGCCAGCAGTGACTCCCCAGGTGAGGCCCCAAAGGGGGGTTACAATGAGCAGTTCTTC. The gene calls are TRBV6-4 and TRBJ2-1, with D possibly being TRBD1 or TRBD2 (6 bases each). V was cut by 0 bases and J by 4 bases, with 25 bases left in between. The V gene's germline CDR1 is MRHNA and CDR2 SNTAGT. The CDR3 totals 20 residues.

A few counts support this clone. This chain joins TRBV19 and TRBJ1-2, with D possibly being TRBD1 (5 bases). V was pared by 3 bases and J by 8 bases, with 10 bases between. The CDR3 consists of 12 residues. The germline V gene has CDR1 LNHDA and CDR2 SQIVND (reference sequence). The CDR3: CASSISGTGYTF. The CDR3 DNA sequence: TGTGCCAGTAGTATCAGCGGGACCGGCTACACCTTC.

This rearrangement joins TRBV4-1 to TRBJ1-1; no clear D gene. This CDR3 comprises 15 residues. Germline-derived CDR1 and CDR2 are MGHRA and YSYEKL. Trimming cost V 0 bases and J 0 bases, with 8 bases left between them. The CDR3 region is CASSQEGRMNTEAFF. The CDR3 region has the DNA TGCGCCAGCAGCCAAGAAGGACGGATGAACACTGAAGCTTTCTTT.

The V and J genes are TRBV29-1 and TRBJ2-3; D is unresolved. Germline CDR1 and CDR2: SQVTM and ANQGSEA. V was cut by 0 bases and J by 0 bases, with 13 bases left in between. The CDR3 totals 16 residues. CDR3 amino acids: CSVEDLASSSTDTQYF. The CDR3 nucleotides read TGCAGCGTTGAAGATCTTGCCAGCTCTAGCACAGATACGCAGTATTTT.

The rearrangement joins TRBV28 to TRBJ1-2; D perhaps matches TRBD1 (5 bases). V was pared by 7 bases and J by 2 bases, with 11 bases between. CDR1 MDHEN and CDR2 SYDVKM come from the germline V gene. The CDR3 has 13 amino acids. CDR3 nucleotides: TGTGCCAGCATAGATCGGGGGAACTATGGCTACACCTTC. The encoded protein is CASIDRGNYGYTF.

The chain joins TRBV5-1 to TRBJ2-1; maybe TRBD2 (5 bases). The CDR3 sequence is 14 residues long. V was shortened by 0 bases and J by 6 bases, with 10 bases between the two germline ends. Germline V gene data show CDR1 as SGHRS and CDR2 as YFSETQ. CDR3 nucleotides: TGCGCCAGCAGCTTGGTAACTAGTTTCAATGAGCAGTTCTTC. Translation: CASSLVTSFNEQFF.

The V gene is TRBV10-3, the J gene TRBJ2-1; the D gene could be TRBD1 or TRBD2 (5 bases each). The germline V gene encodes CDR1 ENHRY and CDR2 SYGVKD. With 4 bases removed from V and 0 bases from J, the gap between germline ends came to 13 bases. There are 16 residues in the CDR3. Here the CDR3 DNA reads TGTGCCATCAGTGGATCCGGGACGGTCTCCTACAATGAGCAGTTCTTC. This translates into CAISGSGTVSYNEQFF.

The chain is built from TRBV5-1 and TRBJ2-3, with 10 bases identical to TRBD1. In germline, CDR1 is SGHRS, CDR2 YFSETQ. Unmatched junction bases numbered 6, after V lost 4 bases and J lost 4 bases. CDR3 size: 15 residues. CDR3 sequence (DNA): TGCGCCAGCAGCGTCCGGGACAGGGGTGCAGATACGCAGTATTTT. As protein: CASSVRDRGADTQYF.

The rearrangement uses TRBV7-9 and TRBJ1-4; D is possibly TRBD1 (6 bases). V dropped 3 bases and J dropped 7 bases, with 15 bases sitting between them. The length of the CDR3 is 15 residues. Germline V CDR1 and CDR2: SEHNR, FQNEAQ (reference sequence). This chain's CDR3 is CASSFGQLESEKLFF. The DNA for the CDR3 is TGTGCCAGCAGCTTTGGACAGCTAGAAAGTGAAAAACTGTTTTTT.

The chain employs TRBV24-1 and TRBJ1-2; no clear D gene. V shed 5 bases and J shed 2 bases, with 5 bases lying between them. This CDR3 spans 12 amino acids. Per the germline V gene, CDR1 is KGHDR and CDR2 is SFDVKD. The CDR3 is CATSGGNYGYTF. The CDR3 nucleotides read TGTGCCACCAGTGGAGGGAACTATGGCTACACCTTC.

The chain combines TRBV7-8 with TRBJ2-5; D is unresolved. The ends were cut back, 1 base at V and 5 bases at J, with 5 bases in the middle. Germline lookup yields CDR1 SGHVS and CDR2 FQNEAQ. The CDR3 is 12 amino acids. The CDR3: CASSLVGETQYF. The CDR3 region has the DNA TGTGCCAGCAGCTTAGTCGGGGAGACCCAGTACTTC. Together with reference TRBV7-8 and TRBJ2-5, the CDR3 gives the full variable domain: GAGVSQSPRYKVAKRGQDVALRCDPISGHVSLFWYQQALGQGPEFLTYFQNEAQLDKSGLPSDRFFAERPEGSVSTLKIQRTQQEDSAVYLCASSLVGETQYFGPGTRLLVL.

The chain links TRBV13 to TRBJ1-5; D gene uncertain. Deletions cut 5 bases from V and 6 bases from J, with 8 bases between. CDR1 is PRHDT, CDR2 FYEKMQ, per germline (reference sequence). The CDR3 totals 12 residues. The CDR3 loop reads CASSEGGQPQHF. The CDR3 nucleotides are TGTGCCAGCAGCGAAGGTGGTCAGCCCCAGCATTTT.

This chain links TRBV6-1 with TRBJ2-1, with D hard to call. The CDR3 runs to 12 residues. Germline assignment: CDR1 MNHNS and CDR2 SASEGT. V was trimmed by 3 bases and J by 3 bases, leaving 3 bases between them. Here the CDR3 DNA reads TGTGCCAGCAGTGAGAGCTACAATGAGCAGTTCTTC. This gives the protein CASSESYNEQFF.

This chain connects TRBV18 to TRBJ2-7; D gene uncertain. The germline gives CDR1 KGHSH, CDR2 LQKENI. The CDR3 sequence is 15 residues long. V lost 3 bases to trimming and J lost 2 bases, with 14 bases between them. The CDR3 coding sequence is TGTGCCAGCTCACCTGACATGGAATTTACCTACGAGCAGTACTTC. Translated: CASSPDMEFTYEQYF. The entire variable domain, with the rest obtained from reference TRBV18 and TRBJ2-7, is as follows: NAGVMQNPRHLVRRRGQEARLRCSPMKGHSHVYWYRQLPEEGLKFMVYLQKENIIDESGMPKERFSAEFPKEGPSILRIQQVVRGDSAAYFCASSPDMEFTYEQYFGPGTRLTVT.

In this sample, this clone turned up a few times. The V and J genes are TRBV7-9 and TRBJ1-5, with a weak D call TRBD1 (5 bases). Germline assignment: CDR1 SEHNR and CDR2 FQNEAQ (reference sequence). This CDR3 contains 13 residues. Trimming removed 5 bases at V and 0 bases at J, with 5 bases between. CDR3 sequence (DNA): TGTGCCAGCAGCCAGGGTAGCAATCAGCCCCAGCATTTT. It encodes CASSQGSNQPQHF.

The genes are TRBV5-1 and TRBJ2-5, with D unclear. The CDR3 sequence is 13 residues long. Trimming cost V 4 bases and J 3 bases, with 10 bases left between them. The germline gives CDR1 SGHRS, CDR2 YFSETQ. The DNA for the CDR3 is TGCGCCAGCAGCCGCGCGGAGAAAGAGACCCAGTACTTC. Its translation: CASSRAEKETQYF.

The CDR3 DNA sequence: TGTGCCACCCTCGACAGGGTTTTCGAAAAACTGTTTTTT. Its protein is CATLDRVFEKLFF. The chain uses TRBV19 and TRBJ1-4, with 7 bases that match TRBD1. CDR3 length: 13 amino acids. The V gene's germline CDR1 is LNHDA and CDR2 SQIVND (reference sequence). J gave up 8 bases and V 10 bases, and 10 bases lay outside the gene matches.